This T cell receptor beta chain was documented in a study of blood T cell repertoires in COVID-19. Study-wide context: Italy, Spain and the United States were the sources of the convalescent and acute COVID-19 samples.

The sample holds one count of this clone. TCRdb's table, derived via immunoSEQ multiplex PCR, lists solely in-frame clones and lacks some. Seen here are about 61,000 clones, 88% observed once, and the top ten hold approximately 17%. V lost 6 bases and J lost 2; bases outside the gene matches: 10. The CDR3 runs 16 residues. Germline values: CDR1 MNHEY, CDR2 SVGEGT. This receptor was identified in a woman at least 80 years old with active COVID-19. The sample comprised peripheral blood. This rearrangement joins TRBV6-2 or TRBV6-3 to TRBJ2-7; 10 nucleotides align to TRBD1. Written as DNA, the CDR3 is TGTGCCAGCAGCCAGACCCGGACAGGGGGGGCCTACGAGCAGTACTTC. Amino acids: CASSQTRTGGAYEQYF.